One and the same sample provided the 26 T cell receptor beta chains below, sequenced in a study of shared clonotypes between healthy human individuals. TCRdb's table, derived via immunoSEQ multiplex PCR, lists solely in-frame clones and lacks some. This table holds over 800,000 clones, 90% to 95% found once. Naive CD8 cells lacked CD45RO, underwent positive selection for CCR7 and left out terminally differentiated effector memory CD45RA+ cells. Material: naive CD8+ T cells sorted from blood. All receptors derive from a man aged 25-45 years in good health.

The chain recombines TRBV7-9 with TRBJ1-4; D may be TRBD1 (5 bases). Trimming removed 2 bases from V and 5 bases from J, with 9 bases in between. Per the germline V gene, CDR1 is SEHNR and CDR2 is FQNEAQ (reference sequence). This CDR3 contains 14 residues. The CDR3 coding sequence is TGTGCCAGCAGCTTACAGGGATCCAATGAAAAACTGTTTTTT. As protein: CASSLQGSNEKLFF.

The gene calls are TRBV5-1 and TRBJ2-5, with TRBD2 matching over 7 bases. The CDR3 spans 15 residues. Germline assignment: CDR1 SGHRS and CDR2 YFSETQ. Trimming at V came to 5 bases and at J to 5 bases, leaving 12 bases not matched to a gene. The CDR3 here is CASSPLGGVRETQYF. DNA of the CDR3: TGCGCCAGCAGTCCCCTTGGGGGGGTACGGGAGACCCAGTACTTC.

In its sample, this clone was seen once. The gene calls are TRBV6-5 and TRBJ2-1; TRBD1 matches 8 bases. Germline loops: CDR1 MNHEY, CDR2 SVGAGI. This CDR3 has 16 amino acids. The V and J ends lost 3 bases and 7 bases, in that order; junction bases with no gene match: 11. CDR3 coding DNA: TGTGCCAGCAGTTATGCGACAGGGGACATTTCAAATGAGCAGTTCTTC. Its protein is CASSYATGDISNEQFF.

The gene calls are TRBV7-9 and TRBJ2-7; 7 bases match TRBD1. V lost 3 bases to trimming and J lost 0 bases; unmatched junction nucleotides: 5. This CDR3 is 15 amino acids long. Germline V lookup: CDR1 SEHNR, CDR2 FQNEAQ (reference sequence). CDR3 sequence reads: CASSFYRDSSYEQYF. CDR3 bases: TGTGCCAGCAGCTTTTACCGGGACAGCTCCTACGAGCAGTACTTC.

This rearrangement joins TRBV10-2 to TRBJ1-3; no reliable D call. CDR3 length: 13 residues. Trimming cost V 8 bases and J 1 base, with 9 bases left between them. Germline loops: CDR1 WSHSY, CDR2 SAAADI. The CDR3, as DNA: TGCGCCAGCGGGGTCGGGTCTGGAAACACCATATATTTT. The encoded protein is CASGVGSGNTIYF.

The J gene is TRBJ2-7, the V gene TRBV6-5; D not certain. Trimming took 0 bases from V and 2 from J, leaving 8 bases between them. CDR3 length: 14 residues. The germline CDR1 and CDR2 sequences are MNHEY and SVGAGI. CDR3 bases: TGTGCCAGCAGTTACTCCGCCTATACCTACGAGCAGTACTTC. This translates into CASSYSAYTYEQYF.

This rearrangement joins TRBV13 to TRBJ2-7; D assignment may be TRBD1 or TRBD2 (5 bases each). The CDR3 is 12 amino acids. Between the trimmed V and J ends, which lost 5 bases and 5 bases, there was a span of 10 bases. Germline V gene data show CDR1 as PRHDT and CDR2 as FYEKMQ (reference sequence). The CDR3 region is CASSPRGDEQYF. CDR3 nucleotides: TGTGCCAGCAGCCCCCGGGGCGACGAGCAGTACTTC.

The rearrangement links TRBV7-2 to TRBJ2-1; D is possibly TRBD2 (5 bases). Trimming cost V 3 bases and J 7 bases, with 10 bases left between them. Germline CDR1 and CDR2: SGHTA and FQGNSA. The CDR3 spans 13 residues. CDR3 region: CASSFSGWNEQFF. DNA of the CDR3: TGTGCCAGCAGCTTCTCGGGGTGGAATGAGCAGTTCTTC.

The rearrangement uses TRBV7-9 and TRBJ2-3, with D unresolved. Germline-derived CDR1 and CDR2 are SEHNR and FQNEAQ (reference sequence). CDR3 length equals 15 residues. V lost 4 bases and J 4 bases, leaving 15 bases between the germline ends. CDR3 sequence: CASSSTGQPADTQYF. The CDR3 DNA follows: TGTGCCAGCAGCTCTACCGGCCAGCCCGCAGATACGCAGTATTTT.

Remarks on this clone: Within the sample, other DNA sequences also encode this same CDR3. The V call is TRBV29-1, the J call TRBJ2-6; TRBD1 aligns across 11 bases. This CDR3 region has 16 residues. Looked up from germline, CDR1 is SQVTM and CDR2 is ANQGSEA. V lost 4 bases, J lost 0 bases, and 2 bases stayed unmatched. The CDR3, as DNA: TGCAGCGTTGGGGACAGGGGGTCCTCTGGGGCCAACGTCCTGACTTTC. It is translated as CSVGDRGSSGANVLTF. Full variable domain (rest looked up from reference TRBV29-1 and TRBJ2-6): SAVISQKPSRDICQRGTSLTIQCQVDSQVTMMFWYRQQPGQSLTLIATANQGSEATYESGFVIDKFPISRPNLTFSTLTVSNMSPEDSSIYLCSVGDRGSSGANVLTFGAGSRLTVL.

V and J are TRBV27 and TRBJ2-7, with TRBD1 matching over 8 bases. Germline V gene sequence: CDR1 MNHEY, CDR2 SMNVEV (reference sequence). V trimming: 7 bases; J trimming: 3 bases; junction bases outside the gene matches: 8. This CDR3 has 14 amino acids. The CDR3 is CASTSRGTGYEQYF. Written as DNA, the CDR3 is TGTGCCAGCACTTCTAGGGGGACAGGCTACGAGCAGTACTTC.

In regard to this clone: Distinct nucleotide sequences in the sample also encode this CDR3. The chain couples TRBV7-9 to TRBJ2-7; TRBD1 agrees at 7 bases. From germline, CDR1 is SEHNR and CDR2 FQNEAQ (reference sequence). The CDR3 loop spans 17 amino acids. The trim removed 5 bases at V and 3 bases at J, leaving 16 bases unmatched. The CDR3 DNA reads as TGTGCCAGCAGCCTTTGGGCAGGGGGTGCCACCAACTACGAGCAGTACTTC. It specifies CASSLWAGGATNYEQYF.

V is TRBV28 and J is TRBJ2-1; the D is unclear. This CDR3 spans 11 amino acids. Germline loops: CDR1 MDHEN, CDR2 SYDVKM. Trimming took 5 bases from V and 9 from J, leaving 8 bases between them. In nucleotides, the CDR3 is TGTGCCAGCAGTGAGCCCCCTGAGCAGTTCTTC. It translates to CASSEPPEQFF.

On this clone itself: An end of the junction differs from the germline gene, which may be a read error. The V call is TRBV7-9, the J call TRBJ2-1; a weak D match, TRBD1 (6 bases). The CDR3 is 18 amino acids. In germline, CDR1 is SEHNR, CDR2 FQNEAQ (reference sequence). DNA for the CDR3: TGTACCAGCAGTCATGTAGAGACAGGTACTGATGGCTACAATGAGCAGTTCTTC. It encodes CTSSHVETGTDGYNEQFF.

The rearrangement joins TRBV4-3 to TRBJ2-3; TRBD2 matches at 7 bases. The V segment lost 7 bases and the J segment 0 bases; nucleotides outside the gene matches: 16. The CDR3 extends over 18 amino acids. Germline V gene lookup returns CDR1 LGHNA and CDR2 YSLEER. This CDR3 is CASTPVLAAPGSTDTQYF. The CDR3 DNA is TGCGCCAGCACCCCCGTCCTAGCGGCTCCCGGTAGCACAGATACGCAGTATTTT.

J is TRBJ2-2 and V is TRBV19, with no clear D. The V and J ends lost 1 base and 4 bases respectively, with 7 bases between them. The CDR3 spans 14 residues. Germline V gene data show CDR1 as LNHDA and CDR2 as SQIVND (reference sequence). CDR3 amino acids: CASSIASSTGELFF. CDR3 nucleotides: TGTGCCAGTAGTATAGCTTCTTCCACCGGGGAGCTGTTTTTT.

The genes are TRBV9 and TRBJ1-1; 7 positions match TRBD1. Trimming at V came to 4 bases and at J to 7 bases, leaving 13 bases not matched to a gene. This CDR3 is built from 15 residues. The germline gives CDR1 SGDLS, CDR2 YYNGEE. CDR3 in amino acids: CASSPLGRGLGEAFF. DNA for the CDR3: TGTGCCAGCAGCCCCCTGGGTAGGGGGCTAGGTGAAGCTTTCTTT.

V and J are TRBV14 and TRBJ2-7; the D gene could be TRBD1 or TRBD2 (6 bases each). Trimming cost V 1 base and J 0 bases, with 13 bases left between them. This CDR3 is built from 16 residues. The germline V gene encodes CDR1 SGHDN and CDR2 FVKESK. CDR3 nucleotide sequence: TGTGCCAGCAGCCAAGTGAGGGGGGCCATCTCCTACGAGCAGTACTTC. It encodes CASSQVRGAISYEQYF. Full variable domain (remainder filled in from reference TRBV14 and TRBJ2-7): EAGVTQFPSHSVIEKGQTVTLRCDPISGHDNLYWYRRVMGKEIKFLLHFVKESKQDESGMPNNRFLAERTGGTYSTLKVQPAELEDSGVYFCASSQVRGAISYEQYFGPGTRLTVT.

The chain links TRBV7-3 to TRBJ2-1; D not certain. The CDR3 is made up of 14 amino acids. Germline lookup yields CDR1 SGHTA and CDR2 FQGTGA. Deletions cut 3 bases from V and 3 bases from J, with 9 bases between. This CDR3 reads CASSFKENYNEQFF. Written as DNA, the CDR3 is TGTGCCAGCAGCTTTAAGGAGAACTACAATGAGCAGTTCTTC. Full variable domain (rest looked up from reference TRBV7-3 and TRBJ2-1): GAGVSQTPSNKVTEKGKYVELRCDPISGHTALYWYRQSLGQGPEFLIYFQGTGAADDSGLPNDRFFAVRPEGSVSTLKIQRTERGDSAVYLCASSFKENYNEQFFGPGTRLTVL.

This clone has a single count. The genes are TRBV29-1 and TRBJ2-1; the D gene is possibly TRBD1 (5 bases). The CDR3 spans 16 residues. Trimming left V 2 bases short and J 6 bases short, with 20 bases between. The germline CDR1 and CDR2 sequences are SQVTM and ANQGSEA. CDR3 DNA sequence: TGCAGCGTTGAAAGGGGCCCAGGGCGGTATTCCAATGAGCAGTTCTTC. Translation gives CSVERGPGRYSNEQFF.

The gene calls are TRBV29-1 and TRBJ2-1; 16 bases match TRBD2. CDR1 and CDR2 (germline): SQVTM, ANQGSEA. Trimming at V came to 3 bases and at J to 6 bases, leaving 11 bases not matched to a gene. This CDR3 spans 18 amino acids. DNA of the CDR3: TGCAGCGTTGAGGGGACTAGCGGGAGGGACTTTCTCCTCAATGAGCAGTTCTTC. Its protein is CSVEGTSGRDFLLNEQFF.

This chain connects TRBV19 to TRBJ2-3; D remains unclear. From germline, CDR1 is LNHDA and CDR2 SQIVND (reference sequence). V was clipped by 7 bases and J by 3 bases, with 8 bases between them. The CDR3 sequence is 12 residues long. CDR3 coding DNA: TGTGCCAGTATAGATTTTACAGATACGCAGTATTTT. It encodes CASIDFTDTQYF.

The chain is built from TRBV14 and TRBJ2-2; D not resolved. V dropped 6 bases and J dropped 6 bases, with 11 bases sitting between them. The V gene's germline CDR1 is SGHDN and CDR2 FVKESK. The CDR3 consists of 13 residues. CDR3 sequence: CASSHELAGELFF. CDR3 in DNA: TGTGCCAGCAGTCATGAACTCGCCGGGGAGCTGTTTTTT.

V gene TRBV25-1 combines with J gene TRBJ2-7; D possibly matches TRBD1 or TRBD2 (5 bases each). Looked up from germline, CDR1 is MGHDK and CDR2 is SYGVNS. This CDR3 contains 12 residues. V dropped 4 bases and J dropped 5 bases, with 9 bases sitting between them. This chain's CDR3 is CASSVWGNEQYF. Written as DNA, the CDR3 is TGTGCCAGCAGTGTCTGGGGGAACGAGCAGTACTTC.

This chain links TRBV6-5 with TRBJ2-1; D might be TRBD2 (5 bases). V gave up 6 bases and J gave up 7 bases, with 13 bases separating them. This CDR3 is 13 amino acids long. Germline V gene data show CDR1 as MNHEY and CDR2 as SVGAGI. The CDR3 nucleotides are TGTGCCAGCAGCCCAGGAGCGGTTAATGAGCAGTTCTTC. Amino acid sequence: CASSPGAVNEQFF.

The chain employs TRBV28 and TRBJ2-7; D tentatively fits TRBD1 or TRBD2 (6 bases each). V was pared by 7 bases and J by 3 bases, with 19 bases between. The CDR3 is made up of 15 amino acids. Germline V gives CDR1 MDHEN, CDR2 SYDVKM. The CDR3 nucleotides read TGTGCCAGCATCCCCGGGGGCGATTTGGGCTACGAGCAGTACTTC. Protein sequence: CASIPGGDLGYEQYF.